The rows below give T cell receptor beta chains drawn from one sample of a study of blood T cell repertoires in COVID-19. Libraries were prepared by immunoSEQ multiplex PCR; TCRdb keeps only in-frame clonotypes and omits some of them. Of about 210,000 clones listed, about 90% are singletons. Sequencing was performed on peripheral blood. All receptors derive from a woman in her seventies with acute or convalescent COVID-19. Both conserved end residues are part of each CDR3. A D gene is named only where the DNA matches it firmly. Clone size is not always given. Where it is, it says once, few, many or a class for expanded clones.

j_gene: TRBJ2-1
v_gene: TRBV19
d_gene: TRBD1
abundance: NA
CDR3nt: TGTGCCAGCAAAGCGGACAGGTCAATAAATGAGCAGTTCTTC
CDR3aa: CASKADRSINEQFF

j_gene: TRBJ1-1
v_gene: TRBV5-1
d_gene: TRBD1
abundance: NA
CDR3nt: TGCGCCAGCAGCCAGGGACAGCAGAACACTGAAGCTTTCTTT
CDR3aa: CASSQGQQNTEAFF

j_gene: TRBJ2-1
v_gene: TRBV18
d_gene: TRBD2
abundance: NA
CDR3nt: TGTGCCAGCTCATCTAGCGGGGGGAAATACAATGAGCAGTTCTTC
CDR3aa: CASSSSGGKYNEQFF

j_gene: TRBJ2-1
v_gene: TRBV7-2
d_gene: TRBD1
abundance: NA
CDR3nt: TGTGCCAGCAGCTTAGGGTCTGGGACAGGGATCGACAATGAGCAGTTCTTC
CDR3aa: CASSLGSGTGIDNEQFF

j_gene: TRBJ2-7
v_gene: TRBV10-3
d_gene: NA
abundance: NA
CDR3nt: TGTGCCATCACGACAGATCCCCTCCACGAGCAGTACTTC
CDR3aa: CAITTDPLHEQYF

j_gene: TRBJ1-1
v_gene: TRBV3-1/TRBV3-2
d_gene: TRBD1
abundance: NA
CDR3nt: TGTGCCAGTGGGGACAGTCTCATGAACACTGAAGCTTTCTTT
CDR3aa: CASGDSLMNTEAFF

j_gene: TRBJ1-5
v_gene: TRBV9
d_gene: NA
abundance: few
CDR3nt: TGTGCCAGCAGCGTAGGGAGTAATCAGCCCCAGCATTTT
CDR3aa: CASSVGSNQPQHF

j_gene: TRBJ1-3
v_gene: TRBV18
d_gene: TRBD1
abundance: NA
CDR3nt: TGTGCCAGCTCACCACCGGACAGGACGAACTCTGGAAACACCATATATTTT
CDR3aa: CASSPPDRTNSGNTIYF

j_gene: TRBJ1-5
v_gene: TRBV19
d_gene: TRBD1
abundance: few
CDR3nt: TGTGCCAGTAGTATAAGCGGCAGGGGGCGCGCAGAGGTTCAGCCCCAGCATTTT
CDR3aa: CASSISGRGRAEVQPQHF

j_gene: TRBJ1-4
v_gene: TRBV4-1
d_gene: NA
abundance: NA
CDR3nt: TGCGCCAGCAGCCAAGCGGGAGCCACCCGAGGGGAAAAACTGTTTTTT
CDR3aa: CASSQAGATRGEKLFF

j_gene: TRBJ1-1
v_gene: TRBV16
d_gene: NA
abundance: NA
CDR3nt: TGTGCCAGCAGCCAACGGCGGGGGTATATTGAAGCTTTCTTT
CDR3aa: CASSQRRGYIEAFF

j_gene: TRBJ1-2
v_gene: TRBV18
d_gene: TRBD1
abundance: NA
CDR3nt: TGTGCCAGCTCACGGGACAGGGAGGCGAGCTATGGCTACACCTTC
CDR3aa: CASSRDREASYGYTF

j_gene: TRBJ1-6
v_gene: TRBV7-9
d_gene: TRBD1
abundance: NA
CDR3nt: TGTGCCAGCAGCTTCCGGGACAGTAGTTCACCCCTCCACTTT
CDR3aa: CASSFRDSSSPLHF

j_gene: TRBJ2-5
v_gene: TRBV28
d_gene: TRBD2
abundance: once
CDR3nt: TGTGCCAGCAGCCCGCGGGGGGCGGGAGGGCCCCTAGAGACCCAGTACTTC
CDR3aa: CASSPRGAGGPLETQYF

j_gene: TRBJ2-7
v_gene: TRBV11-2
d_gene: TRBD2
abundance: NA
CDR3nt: TGTGCCAGCAGTCTAACTAGCGGGGACTCCTACGAGCAGTACTTC
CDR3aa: CASSLTSGDSYEQYF

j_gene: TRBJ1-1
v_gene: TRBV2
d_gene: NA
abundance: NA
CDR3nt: TGTGCCAGCAGTGTGGGGACACGCTACACTGAAGCTTTCTTT
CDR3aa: CASSVGTRYTEAFF

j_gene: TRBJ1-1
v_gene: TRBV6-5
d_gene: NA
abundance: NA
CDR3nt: TGTGCCAGCAGTCCTACGAGAATTGAAGCTTTCTTT
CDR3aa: CASSPTRIEAFF

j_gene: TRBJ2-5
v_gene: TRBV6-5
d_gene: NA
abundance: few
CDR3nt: TGTGCCAGCAGGGGGGCAGGGCTAGGAGAGACCCAGTACTTC
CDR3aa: CASRGAGLGETQYF

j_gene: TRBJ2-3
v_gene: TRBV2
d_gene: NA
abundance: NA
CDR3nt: TGTGCCACCTCAAAGACAGGACCAGATACGCAGTATTTT
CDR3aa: CATSKTGPDTQYF

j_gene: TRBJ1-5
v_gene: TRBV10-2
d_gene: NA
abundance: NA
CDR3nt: TGCGCCAGCAGTGGACAGGTCAATCAGCCCCAGCATTTT
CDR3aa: CASSGQVNQPQHF

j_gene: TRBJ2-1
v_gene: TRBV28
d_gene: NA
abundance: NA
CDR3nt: TGTGCCAGCAGTACATTGGGGGGGGCTAGTAGAGAGCAGTTCTTC
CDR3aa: CASSTLGGASREQFF

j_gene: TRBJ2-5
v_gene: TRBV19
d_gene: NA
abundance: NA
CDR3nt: TGTGCCAGTGGATTCTTGCGGGGAGAGACCCAGTACTTC
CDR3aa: CASGFLRGETQYF

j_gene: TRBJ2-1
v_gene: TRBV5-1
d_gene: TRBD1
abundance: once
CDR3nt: TGCGCCAGCAGCTTGGCCGGACAGGGCGGGAATGAGCAGTTCTTC
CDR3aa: CASSLAGQGGNEQFF

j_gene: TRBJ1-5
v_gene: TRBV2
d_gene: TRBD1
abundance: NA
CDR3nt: TGTGCCAGCACCGGACAGGTTAGCAATCAGCCCCAGCATTTT
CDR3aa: CASTGQVSNQPQHF

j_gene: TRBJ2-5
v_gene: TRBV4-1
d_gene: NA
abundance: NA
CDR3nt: TGCGCCAGCAGCCAAGAAACAGTCCAAGAGACCCAGTACTTC
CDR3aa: CASSQETVQETQYF

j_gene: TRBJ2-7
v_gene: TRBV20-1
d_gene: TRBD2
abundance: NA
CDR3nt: TGCAGTGCTAGTTCCCAGCGGGGGGTCTACGAGCAGTACTTC
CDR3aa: CSASSQRGVYEQYF

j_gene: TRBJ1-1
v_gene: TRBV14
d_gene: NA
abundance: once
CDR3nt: TGTGCCAGCAGCCAAGATCTTTGGACATTGAACACTGAAGCTTTCTTT
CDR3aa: CASSQDLWTLNTEAFF

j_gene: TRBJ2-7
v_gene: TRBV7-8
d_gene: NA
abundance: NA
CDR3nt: TGTGCCAGCAGCTTAGAAGGGAGGCCCTACTCCTACGAGCAGTACTTC
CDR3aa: CASSLEGRPYSYEQYF

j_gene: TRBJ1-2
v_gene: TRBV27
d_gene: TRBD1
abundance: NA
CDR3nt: TGTGCCAGCAGTGTAAGGACAGGAGATGGCTACACCTTC
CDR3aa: CASSVRTGDGYTF

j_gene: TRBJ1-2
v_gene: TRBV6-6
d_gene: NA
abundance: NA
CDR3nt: TGTGCCAGCAGTTCAGGGTCGGCCAACTATGGCTACACCTTC
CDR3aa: CASSSGSANYGYTF

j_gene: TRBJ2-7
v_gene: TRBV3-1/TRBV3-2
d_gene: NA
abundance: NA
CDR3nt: TGTGCCAGCAGTCCTCTGACAGCGATATCCTACGAGCAGTACTTC
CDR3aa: CASSPLTAISYEQYF

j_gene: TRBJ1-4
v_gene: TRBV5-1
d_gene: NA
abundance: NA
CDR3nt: TGCGCCAGCAGCTTGGCAGGGAATAATGAAAAACTGTTTTTT
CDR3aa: CASSLAGNNEKLFF

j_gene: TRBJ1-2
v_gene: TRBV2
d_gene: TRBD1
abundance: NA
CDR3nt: TGTGCCAGCAGAGACAGGGCTGGCTACACCTTC
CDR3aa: CASRDRAGYTF

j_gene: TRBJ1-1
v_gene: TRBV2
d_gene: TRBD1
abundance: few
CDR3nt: TGTGCCAGCAGTTTCGGACAGGACACTGAAGCTTTCTTT
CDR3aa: CASSFGQDTEAFF

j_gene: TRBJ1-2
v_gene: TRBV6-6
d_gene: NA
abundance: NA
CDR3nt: TGTGCCAGCAGTAGTTCTTGGGACTGGAACTATGGCTACACCTTC
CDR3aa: CASSSSWDWNYGYTF

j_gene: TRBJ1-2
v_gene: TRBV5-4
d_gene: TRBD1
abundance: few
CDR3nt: TGTGCCAGCAGATATACAGGGGCTAACTATGGCTACACCTTC
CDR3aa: CASRYTGANYGYTF

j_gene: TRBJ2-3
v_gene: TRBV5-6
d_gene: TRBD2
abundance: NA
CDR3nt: TGTGCCAGCAGCTTACGGGGGGTAGATACGCAGTATTTT
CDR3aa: CASSLRGVDTQYF

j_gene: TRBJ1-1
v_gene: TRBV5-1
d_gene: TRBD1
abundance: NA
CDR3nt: TGCGCCAGCAGCTATTCCTCGGGACAGGGAGGAACTGAAGCTTTCTTT
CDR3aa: CASSYSSGQGGTEAFF

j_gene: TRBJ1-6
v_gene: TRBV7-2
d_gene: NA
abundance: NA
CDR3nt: TGTGCCAGCAGCCTCCGACAGGACGGAGAATTCCACTTT
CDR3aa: CASSLRQDGEFHF

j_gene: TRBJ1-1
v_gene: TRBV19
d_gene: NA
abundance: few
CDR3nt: TGTGCCAGTAGTAGGAGGCAGATGAACACTGAAGCTTTCTTT
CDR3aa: CASSRRQMNTEAFF

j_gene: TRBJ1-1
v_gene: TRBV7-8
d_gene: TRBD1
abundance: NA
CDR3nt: TGTGCCAGCAGCCCACTGACAGGGAATACTGAAGCTTTCTTT
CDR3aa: CASSPLTGNTEAFF